This T cell receptor beta chain was identified during a study of cytomegalovirus exposure and HLA in healthy donors (dated by TCRdb to about 2017). General notes on the study: In an earlier analysis of approximately 640 of the donors, 250 to 300 Gb of sequence data and 100 million or so unique TCR beta sequences from about 179 million T cells were reported. Every discovery cohort repertoire had been produced on one sequencing platform. A separate validation cohort of approximately 130 different subjects was used in addition to the approximately 700-subject first cohort. An early release that covered around 590 HLA-typed donors contained about 300 gigabases of sequencing data and tens of millions of unique TCR sequences. Both class I and class II loci were covered by HLA typing, at four-digit resolution. Rather than using new phenotypic data, the later analysis identified candidate immune exposures from TCR beta sequences and from how often those sequences occurred across donors. On average, roughly 250,000 unique TCR beta nucleotide sequences were sequenced per donor among about 400 genotyped donors of the cohort, with 15% to 20% of those sequences being non-productive. Of the roughly 410 genotyped donors, 70% to 90% were placed in the genetic ancestry cluster associated with self-reported Caucasian donors. An earlier analysis of 587 of the donors applied high-throughput TCR beta sequencing to assess whether each TCR beta V gene segment acted as functional or pseudogenic. To predict cytomegalovirus infection status, the study brought together high-throughput TCR immunosequencing, statistical association of individual TCRs with disease status, and machine learning. The study used immunosequencing to profile the T cell repertoires of 666 subjects and linked those repertoires to cytomegalovirus serostatus. To study patterns of TCR occurrence, a later analysis re-analyzed previously published TCR beta repertoires from 600 to 750 donors and added high-resolution HLA genotyping. A later genetic analysis took genome-wide SNP genotypes for about 65% of the 666 donors and used that subset as a discovery cohort. The study aimed to test whether cataloging public T cell receptors could reveal signatures of past pathogen exposure. Typing coverage differed by locus: A, B, C, DRB1 and DQB1 were typed in roughly 620-630 donors, DQA1 in about 500, DPA1 in around 600, and DPB1 in just under 490. Donor age, sex, ethnicity and CMV serostatus were collected together with the repertoire data. A handful of DR-DQ haplotypes were handled as single units for association and clustering because linkage in the cohort was strong. What the study reported, not specific to this receptor: Assigning TCR associations to individual alleles was difficult when HLA alleles, especially DR and DQ, strongly co-occurred. According to a later genetic analysis, donors in an Asian-associated ancestry cluster had fewer N-insertions in productive TCRs than the approximately 670-donor mean. Sequencing depth was assumed to be roughly uniform across donors in the presence/absence analyses, though that assumption may not hold. In a later analysis, HLA-associated TCR beta chains showed more clonal expansion and lower generation probabilities than non-associated chains that were equally common. Immune exposure information for the cohort was limited to CMV serostatus. Most TCR sequences were seen in very few donors, while some public TCRs were found in many individuals. According to the authors, the approach could potentially be generalized to other disease states and immunological phenotypes. In an earlier analysis of around 500 of the donors, most TCR beta V segments appeared in productive rearrangements about 90% or about 30% of the time, broadly matching IMGT annotations. A later analysis reported that several top co-occurrence clusters appeared linked to parvovirus B19, influenza, CMV and Epstein-Barr virus. In a later analysis, some 18,000 TCR beta sequences were associated with specific HLA alleles at a false discovery rate of 0.05. Linkage disequilibrium might explain the correlated functional status among segregating V segments, but an unknown experimental factor could not be ruled out. In vitro tests confirmed that a few of the cytomegalovirus-associated TCR beta chains recognize cytomegalovirus antigens. HLA typing was unavailable for some donors at each locus, so association tests used only the typed subset. A cluster of highly shared sequence variants was judged likely to be a technical artifact of the sequencing pipeline. Only TCR beta chains were sequenced in this cohort, and the absence of alpha or paired-chain data limited detectable features. Because counts were too low, seventeen rarely observed V segments, including chromosome 9 orphons, were left out of the earlier analysis of about 500 of the donors. Some IMGT-functional V segments, including TRBV6-2 and TRBV6-3, could not be told apart with the 87-base-pair reads, so those segments were excluded. A later genetic analysis associated a missense DCLRE1C variant with V-gene and J-gene trimming of TCR beta chains, and an independent cohort replicated the association. The study gave a list of more than 150 TCR beta chains associated with cytomegalovirus. According to a later analysis, most CMV-associated TCR beta chains appeared to be HLA-restricted, and the HLA associations seemed to be driven largely by CMV exposure. A further reported finding was that TCR beta sequences accurately predicted the HLA-A and HLA-B alleles for most subjects in the first cohort. Cytomegalovirus status was reported to be diagnosed by the classifier with high specificity and sensitivity in both the original and validation cohorts. In a later analysis, TCR association rates were found to vary across HLA loci, with the most associated TCRs seen for DRB1 alleles and the fewest for HLA-C alleles.

The cohort consisted of approximately 690 healthy bone marrow donors. At the time of sampling, all cohort members were nominally healthy, though unrecorded immune exposures were likely present. The donor tested CMV seronegative and was one of the 352 seronegative cohort members. A peripheral blood sample was provided by each donor, and peripheral blood mononuclear cells were used for TCR beta sequencing. The Qiagen DNeasy Blood Extraction Kit was used to extract genomic DNA from the blood cell samples. Libraries were built with the immunoSEQ multiplex PCR assay. A mixture of 60 forward primers for TCR Vbeta segments and 13 reverse primers for TCR Jbeta segments was used in the multiplex PCR. A multiplex PCR assay on genomic DNA amplified the CDR3 region of rearranged TCR beta genes. The Illumina HiSeq System was used to sequence the amplified TCR beta libraries as 87-base-pair reads. Concerning the study's data processing: A later analysis tallied around 82 million unique TCR beta chains across the 640 or so repertoires, and about 12 million of those chains were shared by two or more donors. To remove PCR and sequencing errors, raw reads were error-corrected and collapsed into unique sequences using a nearest-neighbor algorithm that merged closely related sequences. V, D and J gene segments were assigned by aligning CDR3 sequences to IMGT reference sequences. Each retained sequence needed at least a six-nucleotide match to both a V gene segment and a J gene segment. A rearrangement counted as productive if the CDR3 had no stop codons and remained in frame with V and J, and every other rearrangement counted as non-productive. CDR3 was defined by IMGT convention, running from the second conserved V-encoded cysteine to the conserved J-encoded phenylalanine. In an earlier analysis of just under 600 of the donors, sequences lacking an unambiguous match to a single V gene segment were excluded. In an earlier analysis of some 590 of the donors, a V segment was called functional when productive rearrangements were above 56.7%, and segregating when the standard deviation between donors exceeded 5%. To diagnose cytomegalovirus status from the catalog of TCR beta chain sequences, a statistical classification framework was built. In a later analysis, TCR nucleotide sequences were compared against IMGT/GENE-DB human TR gene sequences so that V and J genes could be assigned. A later analysis assigned CDR3 sequences and most-parsimonious VDJ recombination scenarios with the TCRdist pipeline. A later analysis defined each TCR beta chain by its CDR3 amino acid sequence plus V-gene family, and excluded reads lacking a unique V-gene family. In a later analysis, fewer than 600 highly shared, low-generation-probability nucleotide sequences were removed to address suspected cross-contamination and a sequencing artifact. A later analysis calculated a clonal expansion index for each public chain from normalized within-repertoire ranks of inferred template counts. In a later analysis, generation probabilities were computed using a VDJ recombination model fitted to out-of-frame rearrangements, and the results were checked against IGoR. A later analysis scored TCR-TCR, TCR-HLA and TCR-CMV co-occurrence with hypergeometric tests, applying a repertoire-size bias correction to TCR pairs. A later analysis estimated false discovery rates by permuting HLA or CMV assignments 20 times. In a later analysis, co-occurring TCRs were grouped using DBSCAN, and TCRdist sequence similarity was added for clustering within HLA-allele-positive subsets. For co-occurrence clustering, repertoires with fewer than 30,000 or more than 120,000 public chains were excluded, along with four or five repertoires with anomalous nucleotide sharing. TCRdb carries this immuneACCESS record with in-frame sequences only. Its versions omit some clonotypes, under half of them owing to an unresolved V gene in the studies checked, with the rest unexplained. Clonal size and the V and J genes are those of that table, whereas D and trimming came from the DNA. The sample contains 95,000 to 100,000 clones, around 73% of them found a single time. The ten most abundant clones make up around 0.76% of the sample.

CDR1 and CDR2, looked up from the germline V gene, are MNHEY and SVGAGI. Unmatched junction bases come to 1, with V trimmed by 4 bases and J by 5 bases. Including the terminal cysteine and phenylalanine, the CDR3 comprises 12 residues. Only the CDR3 DNA stays, 36 bases, in frame from base 1. This clone came up a few times. Its target antigen remains unknown. Base quality data are lacking; no much larger clone is found one base away. This TCR derives from a woman aged 60-70 years in good health and CMV-seronegative. Sequencing was performed on PBMCs. The chain is encoded by TRBV6-5 joined to TRBJ1-2; 7 central nucleotides agree with TRBD1. Here the CDR3 is given as CASSSGGYGYTF. At the DNA level, the sequence is TGTGCCAGCAGTTCAGGGGGATATGGCTACACCTTC.